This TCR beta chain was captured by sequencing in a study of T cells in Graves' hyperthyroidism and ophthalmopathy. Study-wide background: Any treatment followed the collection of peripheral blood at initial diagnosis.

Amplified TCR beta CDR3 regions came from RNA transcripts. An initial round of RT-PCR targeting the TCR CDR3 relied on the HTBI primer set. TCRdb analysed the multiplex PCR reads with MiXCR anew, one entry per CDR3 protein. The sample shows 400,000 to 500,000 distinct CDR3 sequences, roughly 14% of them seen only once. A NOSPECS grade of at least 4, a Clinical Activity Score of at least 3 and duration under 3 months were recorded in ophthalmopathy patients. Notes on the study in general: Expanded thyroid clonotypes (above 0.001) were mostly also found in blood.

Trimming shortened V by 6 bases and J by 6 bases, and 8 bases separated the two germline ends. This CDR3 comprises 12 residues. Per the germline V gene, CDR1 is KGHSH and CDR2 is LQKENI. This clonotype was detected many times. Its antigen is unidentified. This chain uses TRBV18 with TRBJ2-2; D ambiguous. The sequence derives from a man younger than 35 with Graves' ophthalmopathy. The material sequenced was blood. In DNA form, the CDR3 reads TGTGCCAGCTCGCCAATGTCCGGGGAGCTGTTTTTT. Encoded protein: CASSPMSGELFF. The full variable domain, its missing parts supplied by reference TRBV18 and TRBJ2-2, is NAGVMQNPRHLVRRRGQEARLRCSPMKGHSHVYWYRQLPEEGLKFMVYLQKENIIDESGMPKERFSAEFPKEGPSILRIQQVVRGDSAAYFCASSPMSGELFFGEGSRLTVL.